The sequence of this T cell receptor (beta chain) was determined in a study of read filtering for tumor transcriptome and immune sequencing. On the study more broadly: Revised staging placed eight or nine patients in R-ISS I, 15 to 20 in II, 7 in III. After DNase treatment, RNA was made into whole-transcriptome libraries. The study's findings and limits: Even smaller IR-seq throughput identified most shared clonotypes.

The CDR3 sequence is 15 residues long. Germline CDR1 is SGHTA and CDR2 is FQGNSA. The V segment lost 2 bases and the J segment 6 bases; nucleotides outside the gene matches: 7. This library used 300 to 500 ng RNA and molecular barcoded adaptors spanning alpha/delta and beta/gamma chains. TCRdb re-called the reads through MiXCR, storing one row per CDR3 protein. The data hold approximately 25,000 distinct CDR3 sequences, with around 15% observed a single time. This clonotype was seen ten or more times. What it recognizes is unknown. The sample consisted of a population of CD138-negative cells sorted from bone marrow. The sequence was collected from a donor aged 40 or over with multiple myeloma. The genes are TRBV7-2 and TRBJ2-1; 7 bases map to TRBD2. DNA of the CDR3: TGTGCCAGCAGCTTAATGGTGGGAGGGGTCAATGAGCAGTTCTTC. It specifies CASSLMVGGVNEQFF.